This T cell receptor (beta chain) was profiled in a study of STAT5B mutations in CD4+ large granular lymphocyte leukemia (dated by TCRdb to between 2022 and 2023). General notes on the study: Among the healthy controls, the CDR3 'QG' motif was associated with a particular HLA allele. The TCRbeta repertoires of CD4+ T-cell large granular lymphocyte leukemia patients were compared with the TCRbeta repertoires of healthy blood donors. Flow cytometry on FACSCanto II or FACSVerse confirmed that purified fractions exceeded 95% purity among lymphocytes. Study-wide findings and limitations: Main leukemic clonotypes were private to each patient, although under 30% appeared at low frequency in other patients' non-leukemic repertoires. The data were not HLA-matched, and the higher clonality in CD4+ T-LGLL than in CD8+ T-LGLL could be due to the relatively small sample size. Greater clonality appeared to be present in CD4-sorted patient repertoires than in healthy CD4+ repertoires, and the difference was retained after the putative leukemic clones were removed. TRBV06-family usage was enriched among the top patient clones (8/27) compared with healthy controls (2/35).

Concerning this clone itself: Its antigen is unknown. No per-base quality is available; no much larger clone lies one base away.

The healthy control group was made up of 40 or so blood donors, and the Finnish Red Cross blood service supplied their buffy coats. All TCR-sequenced material derived from peripheral blood: patient blood samples and healthy donor buffy coats. Ficoll-Hypaque gradient centrifugation was used to isolate peripheral blood mononuclear cells. For the healthy controls, CD4+ cells were obtained from buffy coats by magnetic purification. Genomic DNA was extracted with the Gentra Puregene Cell and Tissue kit and quantified on a Qubit 2.0 fluorometer. V is shortened by 2 bases, J by 1 base, and the region joining them spans 24 bases. CDR3 length: 20 amino acids, cysteine to phenylalanine. Of the read, only the CDR3 DNA is kept; its 60 bases are in frame from base 1. From the germline V gene, CDR1 is SGHRS and CDR2 is YFSETQ. The immunoSEQ assay at survey resolution was applied to genomic DNA for sequencing of TCRbeta rearrangements. As for the original processing: In the TCR sequencing data, the lowest productive clonotype frequency that could be detected was 2.59 x 10-5. Only productive TCRbeta rearrangements, defined as complete and in-frame sequences, were included in the analyses. Simpson clonality, calculated in the immunoSEQ Analyzer version 3.0, was used as the measure of sample clonality. Clones were binned by frequency as very rare, small, medium, large (1-20%) or hyperexpanded (>20%). Generation probabilities were estimated with OLGA 1.2.3, V-gene circos plots were generated with VDJtools, specificities were searched for in VDJdb, and CDR3 motifs were identified with GLIPH. The table was pulled from immuneACCESS by TCRdb, which kept in-frame rearrangements only. Such tables lose some clones; where checked, under half of the loss comes from unresolved V genes, and the rest has no known cause. D and trimming come from the DNA, and the V and J calls and clone size come from that table. Across this sample there are nearly 45,000 clones, with about 86% seen only once. The top ten hold roughly 2.5% of the sample.

The receptor's source is a human donor in good health. The sample taken for sequencing was CD4+ T cells from blood buffy coats. The chain joins TRBV5-1 to TRBJ2-2, with TRBD2 perhaps the D gene, on 6 matching bases. The bases read TGCGCCAGCAGCTTAGGACGGAGGGTAGGCAGGGATCGGAACACCGGGGAGCTGTTTTTT. Translated, it reads CASSLGRRVGRDRNTGELFF.